Presented here are 8 T cell receptor beta chains from one specimen sequenced in a study of CD4 T cells in relation to SARS-CoV-2 and coronaviruses. These TCRs are of unknown antigen specificity. Profiled with immunoSEQ multiplex PCR; TCRdb holds only in-frame clones, not every one. The sample includes roughly 41,000 clones, roughly 84% of them seen just once. Material for sequencing was naive CD4+ T cells from PBMCs, cultured in vitro. Stated subset: naive CD4+ T cells isolated by negative enrichment. Every receptor here comes from an adult with COVID-19.

V and J are TRBV28 and TRBJ2-6, with D possibly matching TRBD1 (5 bases). Looked up from germline, CDR1 is MDHEN and CDR2 is SYDVKM. With 6 bases removed from V and 2 bases from J, the gap between germline ends came to 17 bases. CDR3 length: 17 amino acids. The CDR3 sequence is CASSPPFGRAGANVLTF. The CDR3 DNA reads as TGTGCCAGCAGCCCCCCCTTTGGCAGGGCTGGGGCCAACGTCCTGACTTTC.

This chain links TRBV21-1 with TRBJ2-5. TRBV21-1 is tagged as a pseudogene. CDR3 length equals 14 residues. CDR3 sequence reads: CASSGTRLKETQYF. DNA for the CDR3: TGTGCCAGCAGCGGCACCCGGTTGAAAGAGACCCAGTACTTC.

The chain uses TRBV4-1 and TRBJ2-2, with D tentatively TRBD1 or TRBD2 (6 bases each). This CDR3 has 19 amino acids. V lost 4 bases and J lost 3, with 24 bases in between. Germline CDR1 and CDR2: MGHRA and YSYEKL. CDR3 sequence: CASSRRWGLQRGDTGELFF. The CDR3 DNA is TGCGCCAGCAGCCGCCGCTGGGGACTGCAAAGGGGGGACACCGGGGAGCTGTTTTTT.

The rearrangement uses TRBV5-1 and TRBJ2-7; D is tentatively TRBD1 or TRBD2 (6 bases each). V was shortened by 5 bases and J by 0 bases, with 15 bases between the two germline ends. The CDR3 loop spans 15 amino acids. Germline V CDR1 and CDR2: SGHRS, YFSETQ. CDR3: CASRGGAGHSYEQYF. The CDR3 DNA reads as TGCGCCAGCAGGGGTGGGGCGGGACACTCCTACGAGCAGTACTTC.

V usage is TRBV18 and J usage is TRBJ2-1; 12 nucleotides match TRBD2. The germline gives CDR1 KGHSH, CDR2 LQKENI. J was trimmed by 2 bases and V by 3 bases; bases with no gene match: 5. There are 17 residues in the CDR3. The CDR3 DNA reads TGTGCCAGCTCACCCCCTCGGACTAGCGGGGCCTACAATGAGCAGTTCTTC. This translates into CASSPPRTSGAYNEQFF. Drawing the rest from reference TRBV18 and TRBJ2-1, the complete variable domain is NAGVMQNPRHLVRRRGQEARLRCSPMKGHSHVYWYRQLPEEGLKFMVYLQKENIIDESGMPKERFSAEFPKEGPSILRIQQVVRGDSAAYFCASSPPRTSGAYNEQFFGPGTRLTVL.

J is TRBJ2-7 and V is TRBV19; 7 nucleotides agree with TRBD1. V dropped 5 bases and J dropped 3; count of bases not matched to a gene: 10. The germline V gene has CDR1 LNHDA and CDR2 SQIVND (reference sequence). CDR3 length equals 15 residues. The DNA for the CDR3 is TGTGCCAGTAGTGGGGGACAGCAACTGATCTACGAGCAGTACTTC. The encoded protein is CASSGGQQLIYEQYF.

The gene calls are TRBV24-1 and TRBJ2-1; 11 nucleotides match TRBD2. V lost 4 bases, J lost 3 bases, and 4 bases stayed unmatched. This CDR3 is built from 16 residues. Looked up from germline, CDR1 is KGHDR and CDR2 is SFDVKD. CDR3 region: CATSEISGRGYNEQFF. In nucleotides, the CDR3 is TGTGCCACCAGTGAAATTAGCGGGAGGGGCTACAATGAGCAGTTCTTC.

The chain uses TRBV12-3 or TRBV12-4 and TRBJ2-1; D is uncertain. V lost 6 bases and J 6 bases, leaving 12 bases between the germline ends. This CDR3 region has 13 residues. The CDR3 DNA follows: TGTGCCAGCAGAAACCCTAGTGTCAATGAGCAGTTCTTC. Its translation is CASRNPSVNEQFF.